Listed here are 13 T cell receptor beta chains from one sample, sequenced in a study of cytomegalovirus exposure and HLA in healthy donors. The PCR ran on 60 Vbeta and 13 Jbeta primers. Here immunoSEQ multiplex PCR was the method, and the copy in TCRdb shows in-frame clones only, minus some. The sample gives about 82,000 clones, 70% to 80% of which show up once; about 3.5% is in the top ten. Input material: PBMCs. The receptors shown here come from a man aged 45-65 years in good health and CMV-seronegative.

The chain uses TRBV9 and TRBJ2-5; D unclear. Germline V gene data show CDR1 as SGDLS and CDR2 as YYNGEE. CDR3 length: 15 amino acids. V was pared by 1 base and J by 1 base, with 11 bases between. The CDR3 region is CASSVYLEFQETQYF. The CDR3 coding sequence is TGTGCCAGCAGCGTATATTTAGAGTTCCAAGAGACCCAGTACTTC.

This clone has only one observation. The CDR3 spells CASRPTSTYGYTF. CDR3 bases: TGTGCCAGCAGACCCACATCCACATATGGCTACACCTTC. The chain carries TRBV7-2 and TRBJ1-2; D is ambiguous. The CDR3 has 13 amino acids. Between the trimmed V and J ends, which lost 6 bases and 5 bases, there was a span of 13 bases. The germline V gene encodes CDR1 SGHTA and CDR2 FQGNSA.

This rearrangement joins TRBV5-8 to TRBJ1-1, with 8 positions matching TRBD1. Germline trimming cut 4 bases from V and 4 bases from J; bases unmatched to any gene: 6. The CDR3 is 14 amino acids. Germline CDR1 SGHTS, CDR2 YDEGEE. CDR3 in amino acids: CASSPGQGITEAFF. CDR3 DNA sequence: TGTGCCAGCAGCCCAGGACAGGGTATCACTGAAGCTTTCTTT.

This chain links TRBV19 with TRBJ2-7; D possibly corresponds to TRBD1 (6 bases). CDR1 and CDR2 from the germline V gene are LNHDA and SQIVND (reference sequence). The CDR3 consists of 18 residues. V was pared by 8 bases and J by 0 bases, with 26 bases between. The CDR3 sequence is CASAAAVQGPRGSYEQYF. CDR3 nucleotide sequence: TGTGCCAGTGCAGCCGCAGTTCAGGGGCCCCGGGGCTCCTACGAGCAGTACTTC.

This chain links TRBV5-1 with TRBJ2-5; 9 nucleotides align to TRBD1. There are 15 residues in the CDR3. V shed 4 bases, J shed 5 bases, and the junction held 9 bases outside the gene matches. Looked up from germline, CDR1 is SGHRS and CDR2 is YFSETQ. The CDR3 region is CASSRGQGRRETQYF. CDR3 nucleotides: TGCGCCAGCAGCAGGGGACAGGGAAGGAGGGAGACCCAGTACTTC.

The rearrangement uses TRBV19 and TRBJ2-2, with 7 bases lining up with TRBD1. The CDR3 length is 15 residues. Germline V gene data show CDR1 as LNHDA and CDR2 as SQIVND (reference sequence). The V and J ends lost 2 bases and 5 bases, in that order; junction bases with no gene match: 5. This CDR3 is CASSISGGYTGELFF. DNA for the CDR3: TGTGCCAGTAGTATATCAGGGGGATATACCGGGGAGCTGTTTTTT.

This clone was observed once. The chain is built from TRBV7-9 and TRBJ2-5; possibly TRBD1 for D (5 bases). V lost 1 base to trimming and J lost 5 bases, with 14 bases between them. The CDR3 length is 15 residues. Germline values: CDR1 SEHNR, CDR2 FQNEAQ (reference sequence). This CDR3 reads CASSLGENRIETQYF. The CDR3 DNA reads TGTGCCAGCAGCTTAGGGGAAAACAGGATCGAGACCCAGTACTTC.

This chain connects TRBV6-6 to TRBJ2-7; the D gene is possibly TRBD2 (5 bases). The CDR3 is made up of 13 amino acids. Trimming removed 6 bases from V and 1 base from J, with 10 bases in between. Germline-derived CDR1 and CDR2 are MNHNY and SVGAGI (reference sequence). This CDR3 is CASRGEASYEQYF. The DNA for the CDR3 is TGTGCCAGCAGGGGAGAGGCTTCCTACGAGCAGTACTTC.

In its sample, this clone was seen once. V usage is TRBV5-1 and J usage is TRBJ1-6; D may be TRBD1 (6 bases). The CDR3 has 15 amino acids. Trimming removed 0 bases from V and 9 bases from J, with 13 bases in between. Germline loops: CDR1 SGHRS, CDR2 YFSETQ. The CDR3 DNA follows: TGCGCCAGCAGCTTGGAGGGGGACAAATCTTCACCCCTCCACTTT. As protein: CASSLEGDKSSPLHF.

This sequence joins TRBV7-9 and TRBJ2-5; 8 nucleotides align to TRBD2. The J call may be faulty, since TRBJ2-7 better matches the DNA end. Looked up from germline, CDR1 is SEHNR and CDR2 is FQNEAQ (reference sequence). CDR3 length: 15 amino acids. This CDR3 reads CASSFSRGGRNEQYF. The CDR3 region has the DNA TGTGCCAGCAGCTTTTCCCGGGGGGGCCGCAACGAGCAGTACTTC.

This clone was detected once. The chain employs TRBV5-1 and TRBJ2-3, with 8 bases aligning to TRBD1. Germline CDR1 is SGHRS and CDR2 is YFSETQ. Losses at the gene ends were 4 bases for V and 4 bases for J; bases not matched to a gene: 8. The length of the CDR3 is 15 residues. CDR3 region: CASSAEGQGSDTQYF. The CDR3, as DNA: TGCGCCAGCAGCGCTGAAGGACAGGGATCAGATACGCAGTATTTT.

This clone showed up just a few times. V gene TRBV7-9 combines with J gene TRBJ1-4; D gene uncertain. The V end lost 7 bases, the J end lost 0 bases, and 15 bases lay between the germline ends. The CDR3 loop spans 16 amino acids. Per the germline V gene, CDR1 is SEHNR and CDR2 is FQNEAQ (reference sequence). The CDR3, as DNA: TGTGCCAGCACCGAACCGCAGGTTGCAACTAATGAAAAACTGTTTTTT. This translates into CASTEPQVATNEKLFF.

The rearrangement joins TRBV28 to TRBJ2-7, with a weak D call TRBD2 (6 bases). The V gene's germline CDR1 is MDHEN and CDR2 SYDVKM. Trimming cost V 2 bases and J 5 bases, with 10 bases left between them. This CDR3 spans 13 amino acids. The CDR3 sequence is CASSLMGGNEQYF. The CDR3 nucleotides read TGTGCCAGCAGTTTAATGGGGGGAAACGAGCAGTACTTC.